The 2 T cell receptor beta chains in this list originate from one sample, sequenced in a study of early T cells in non-severe SARS-CoV-2 infection (dated by TCRdb to the early 2020s). Libraries were built with 5' RACE. The reads were generated on a NextSeq 500. TCRdb cleaned the public reads at Q25 with fastp, built clones with MiXCR and kept in-frame beta chains. Entries that share a CDR3 protein sequence are merged under the most common genes and DNA. This sample gives 45,000 to 55,000 distinct CDR3 sequences in total; around 6.5% of them show up just once. The ten largest clones capture about 2.6% of the sample. Sequenced here: whole blood, sampled at baseline. These receptors originate from an adult who was a healthcare worker with PCR-confirmed SARS-CoV-2 infection or an uninfected control (not recorded which).

This clonotype was observed at least ten times. One junction end does not reproduce the germline sequence, and a read error may be involved. This chain joins TRBV11-2 and TRBJ2-5, with a possible D match to TRBD2 (6 bases). The CDR3 contains 13 residues. CDR1 and CDR2 (germline): SGHAT, FQNNGV. The CDR3 nucleotides read TGTGCCAGCAGCGCCTTACTAGCTGGAATCAACAAATTC. Translation gives CASSALLAGINKF.

This clonotype was observed a few times. This chain links TRBV7-3 with TRBJ2-2; D tentatively reads TRBD1 or TRBD2 (6 bases each). Germline V lookup: CDR1 SGHTA, CDR2 FQGTGA. The CDR3 has 18 residues. Trimming took 3 bases from V and 5 from J, leaving 22 bases between them. CDR3 protein: CASSFSGSGRGTTGELFF. CDR3 coding DNA: TGTGCCAGCAGCTTTTCAGGTAGCGGCAGGGGAACGACCGGGGAGCTGTTTTTT. The entire variable domain, with the rest obtained from reference TRBV7-3 and TRBJ2-2, is as follows: GAGVSQTPSNKVTEKGKYVELRCDPISGHTALYWYRQSLGQGPEFLIYFQGTGAADDSGLPNDRFFAVRPEGSVSTLKIQRTERGDSAVYLCASSFSGSGRGTTGELFFGEGSRLTVL.